The present T cell receptor (beta chain) was sequenced within a study of T cells in Graves' hyperthyroidism and ophthalmopathy. On the study more broadly: Peripheral blood specimens were obtained at initial diagnosis, prior to any treatment.

This clonotype turned up a few times. Its antigen is not identified. Amplification of TCR beta CDR3 regions was performed using RNA transcripts as template. Using the HTBI primer set, a first-round RT-PCR was run on the TCR CDR3. TCRdb passed the multiplex PCR reads through MiXCR, listing each CDR3 protein once. The sample lists over 450,000 distinct CDR3 sequences, more than 15% occurring once. Study-wide results and caveats: In blood, most of the thyroid clonotypes expanded above 0.001 were also present.

Each diagnosis was grounded in clinical symptoms, serum thyroxine and TRAb, thyroid ultrasound, and orbital computed tomography. Fresh peripheral blood, roughly 9.3 ml, was the source of the PBMCs. The CDR3 is 15 residues long. CDR1 is DFQATT and CDR2 is SNEGSKA in the germline V gene (reference sequence). V shed 3 bases and J 7 bases; nucleotides not matched to a gene: 10. This sequence was found in a woman under 30 with Graves' ophthalmopathy. Sequencing was carried out using blood. V gene TRBV20-1 combines with J gene TRBJ2-2; 8 bases match TRBD2. CDR3 in DNA: TGCAGTGCTAGTTATGGGACTAGTCCGGGCGGGGAGCTGTTTTTT. Translated, it gives CSASYGTSPGGELFF.